This T cell receptor beta chain was identified during a study of blood T cell repertoires in COVID-19. About the study: Sites in the United States, Italy and Spain provided acute and convalescent COVID-19 samples. Nucleic acid was either cDNA or gDNA, and it came from T cells, B-cell-depleted T cells, or PBMCs.

Trimming took 4 bases from V and 6 from J, leaving 13 bases between them. Per germline, CDR1 SGHDT and CDR2 YYEEEE. The CDR3 contains 13 residues. In the original analysis: Using reference gene primer amplification, nucleated cell counts were estimated. Clones were sequenced by immunoSEQ multiplex PCR, and TCRdb holds only the in-frame ones, with some missing. V and J calls and clone size are those listed in that table; D and trimming were worked out from the DNA. The sample shows some 290,000 clones, about 88% of them seen only once. V gene TRBV5-6 combines with J gene TRBJ1-2; D is unclear. This sequence originates from a man in his late teens or twenties with active or convalescent COVID-19. Sample: peripheral blood. The CDR3, as DNA: TGTGCCAGCAGCCCGATTACCGGGGATGGCTACACCTTC. It codes for CASSPITGDGYTF.